This TCR beta chain was identified in a study of blood T cell repertoires in COVID-19. Germline assignment: CDR1 SGDLS and CDR2 YYNGEE. This CDR3 is built from 15 residues. Trimming took 0 bases from V and 3 from J, leaving 12 bases between them. TCRdb keeps only in-frame clones here, not all; method: immunoSEQ multiplex PCR. Among 97,000 or so clones listed, 81% were seen once. The genes are TRBV9 and TRBJ1-1; no clear D gene. The sample was peripheral blood. The TCR was taken from a man in his sixties with acute or convalescent COVID-19. In nucleotides, the CDR3 is TGTGCCAGCAGCGTAGAGGCGGGTCGGGACACTGAAGCTTTCTTT. This codes for CASSVEAGRDTEAFF.